The rows below give T cell receptor beta chains drawn from one sample of a study of beta chain features in type 1 diabetes. Repertoires were generated with immunoSEQ multiplex PCR, while TCRdb's copy carries only in-frame clones and drops some. Of fewer than 350,000 clones listed, around a fifth are singletons. Material for sequencing was naive CD4+ T cells from blood. The receptors derive from a young woman in good health. The conserved cysteine and the conserved F or W are not part of the CDR3 here. The D gene is left open where the match is weak.

cdr3_aa: ASSPTSGEGIQY; v_call: TRBV18; d_call: TRBD2; j_call: TRBJ2-4
cdr3_aa: ASSDALAGVNEQF; v_call: TRBV2; d_call: TRBD2; j_call: TRBJ2-1
cdr3_aa: ASSQDGGYT; v_call: TRBV14; d_call: .; j_call: TRBJ1-2
cdr3_aa: ASSLGQFQFYNEQF; v_call: TRBV5-1; d_call: .; j_call: TRBJ2-1
cdr3_aa: AWSPSRYGYT; v_call: TRBV30; d_call: .; j_call: TRBJ1-2
cdr3_aa: ASSPPGVGGYT; v_call: TRBV7-2; d_call: .; j_call: TRBJ1-2
cdr3_aa: ASRGAAANYGYT; v_call: TRBV27; d_call: .; j_call: TRBJ1-2
cdr3_aa: ASSAGRLSSPLH; v_call: TRBV19; d_call: .; j_call: TRBJ1-6
cdr3_aa: ASRYQQGNTEAF; v_call: TRBV5-4; d_call: .; j_call: TRBJ1-1
cdr3_aa: ASSWDYNNEQF; v_call: TRBV6-5; d_call: TRBD2; j_call: TRBJ2-1
cdr3_aa: SVVSGDQPQH; v_call: TRBV29-1; d_call: .; j_call: TRBJ1-5
cdr3_aa: ASSPTQGFTEAF; v_call: TRBV4-2; d_call: .; j_call: TRBJ1-1
cdr3_aa: ASSERGTTAEQY; v_call: TRBV2; d_call: TRBD2; j_call: TRBJ2-7
cdr3_aa: ASSPSSYEQY; v_call: TRBV7-2; d_call: .; j_call: TRBJ2-7
cdr3_aa: ASSLVVDSLSGANVLT; v_call: TRBV7-8; d_call: .; j_call: TRBJ2-6
cdr3_aa: SVEVYQWGSTYEQY; v_call: TRBV29-1; d_call: .; j_call: TRBJ2-7
cdr3_aa: ASSLPTGRSTDTQY; v_call: TRBV5-4; d_call: .; j_call: TRBJ2-3
cdr3_aa: ASSLYSSNTEAF; v_call: TRBV5-1; d_call: .; j_call: TRBJ1-1
cdr3_aa: ASSVNMNTEAF; v_call: TRBV6-1; d_call: .; j_call: TRBJ1-1
cdr3_aa: SVPRPGRVTDTQY; v_call: TRBV29-1; d_call: TRBD2; j_call: TRBJ2-3
cdr3_aa: ATSRTVSGANVLT; v_call: TRBV15; d_call: .; j_call: TRBJ2-6
cdr3_aa: ASRRWSSYNEQF; v_call: TRBV27; d_call: .; j_call: TRBJ2-1